Listed here are 19 T cell receptor beta chains from one sample, sequenced in a study of T cell repertoires in cytomegalovirus infection. TCRdb recomputed calls from the reads with MiXCR, one row per CDR3 protein. The sample lists 900,000 to 950,000 distinct CDR3 sequences; 30% to 40% were seen once. These receptors have no known antigen. The specimen was cultured CD8+ T cells from PBMCs, collected from culture after CMV antigen stimulation. The receptors shown here come from a human donor in good health (CMV status not recorded). Some clones in this sample may be carry-over from other donors' samples.

The chain uses TRBV4-1 and TRBJ2-5, with 8 bases lining up with TRBD1. Germline V lookup: CDR1 MGHRA, CDR2 YSYEKL. Trimming cost V 3 bases and J 5 bases; bases outside gene matches: 5. This CDR3 comprises 14 residues. The CDR3 is CASSHPGGWETQYF. The CDR3 coding sequence is TGCGCCAGCAGCCACCCAGGGGGCTGGGAGACCCAGTACTTC.

This clonotype occurred many times. The DNA of the CDR3 is TGTGCCAGCAGCTTAAGAGCGGGGGGGAGGGATGAGCAGTTCTTC. The encoded protein is CASSLRAGGRDEQFF. J is TRBJ2-1 and V is TRBV7-8, with 10 bases fitting TRBD2. Germline values: CDR1 SGHVS, CDR2 FQNEAQ. This CDR3 is 15 amino acids long. V shed 2 bases, J shed 8 bases, and the junction held 6 bases outside the gene matches.

The DNA of the CDR3 is TGTGCCAGCAGTTACGTGGCCGATCGCGGGGCGATCTACAATGAGCAGTTCTTC. Translation: CASSYVADRGAIYNEQFF. The chain recombines TRBV6-5 with TRBJ2-1, with D possibly matching TRBD2 (6 bases). Germline values: CDR1 MNHEY, CDR2 SVGAGI. Trimming shortened V by 2 bases and J by 3 bases, and 20 bases separated the two germline ends. The CDR3 sequence is 18 residues long.

This clonotype was detected many times. The chain has TRBV11-2 and TRBJ2-3, with D possibly matching TRBD2 (6 bases). V was trimmed by 6 bases and J by 0 bases, leaving 13 bases between them. This CDR3 comprises 15 residues. Germline V gene lookup returns CDR1 SGHAT and CDR2 FQNNGV. In DNA form, the CDR3 reads TGTGCCAGCAGGAGATTAGCGGCTAGCACAGATACGCAGTATTTT. Translating it yields CASRRLAASTDTQYF.

V usage is TRBV7-9 and J usage is TRBJ2-6; 7 bases are a match to TRBD1. The CDR3 runs to 18 residues. CDR1 SEHNR and CDR2 FQNEAQ come from the germline V gene (reference sequence). With V trimmed by 4 bases and J by 0 bases, 9 bases remained unmatched. CDR3 sequence (DNA): TGTGCCAGCAGCTCGGACAGGCCACACTTCTCTGGGGCCAACGTCCTGACTTTC. Translated: CASSSDRPHFSGANVLTF.

The gene calls are TRBV5-8 and TRBJ2-7; D gene uncertain. Trimming removed 0 bases from V and 2 bases from J, with 12 bases in between. CDR1 SGHTS and CDR2 YDEGEE come from the germline V gene. The CDR3 runs to 15 residues. CDR3 sequence reads: CASSLATDPPYEQYF. CDR3 sequence (DNA): TGTGCCAGCAGCTTGGCAACAGATCCTCCCTACGAGCAGTACTTC.

This clonotype was recorded at least ten times. V usage is TRBV7-9 and J usage is TRBJ1-4; 7 bases agree with TRBD1. The ends lost 5 bases at V and 7 bases at J; junction bases unmatched: 16. Germline V gives CDR1 SEHNR, CDR2 FQNEAQ (reference sequence). The CDR3 is 17 residues long. Written as DNA, the CDR3 is TGTGCCAGCAGCGCAACAGGGGAGGGGATAAGGAGTGAAAAACTGTTTTTT. Residues: CASSATGEGIRSEKLFF.

This chain uses TRBV4-2 with TRBJ1-5; D is unresolved. V was trimmed by 0 bases and J by 3 bases, leaving 9 bases between them. The CDR3 spans 15 residues. The germline V gene has CDR1 LGHNA and CDR2 YNFKEQ. The CDR3 loop is CASSQDLGYNQPQHF. CDR3 sequence (DNA): TGTGCCAGCAGCCAAGATCTTGGATACAATCAGCCCCAGCATTTT.

The chain uses TRBV5-1 and TRBJ1-1, with TRBD1 matching over 8 bases. There are 16 residues in the CDR3. Trimming cost V 2 bases and J 4 bases; bases outside gene matches: 10. Germline V CDR1 and CDR2: SGHRS, YFSETQ. CDR3 in DNA: TGCGCCAGCAGCTTTGATAGAACAGGGGGACTCACTGAAGCTTTCTTT. Protein product: CASSFDRTGGLTEAFF.

Many counts were recorded for this clonotype. V usage is TRBV6-2 or TRBV6-3 and J usage is TRBJ1-1; D not resolved. The length of the CDR3 is 11 residues. In germline, CDR1 is MNHEY, CDR2 SVGEGT. V dropped 2 bases and J dropped 6 bases, with 4 bases sitting between them. The CDR3 coding sequence is TGTGCCAGCAGTTACCCCCCTGAAGCTTTCTTT. Translated, it gives CASSYPPEAFF.

The chain couples TRBV7-6 to TRBJ2-1, with D perhaps matching TRBD1 (6 bases). This CDR3 comprises 18 residues. The ends were cut back, 0 bases at V and 8 bases at J, with 23 bases in the middle. Germline V CDR1 and CDR2: SGHVS, FNYEAQ. CDR3 nucleotide sequence: TGTGCCAGCAGCTTAGCTATTCCCGGGAACAGGGTTGAAGATGAGCAGTTCTTC. Its protein product is CASSLAIPGNRVEDEQFF.

This clonotype was counted at least ten times. This chain links TRBV7-2 with TRBJ1-5; D unclear. The germline V gene encodes CDR1 SGHTA and CDR2 FQGNSA. This CDR3 has 14 amino acids. V lost 1 base and J lost 0, with 4 bases in between. The CDR3 nucleotides are TGTGCCAGCAGCTTAGGGCTTAGCAATCAGCCCCAGCATTTT. This translates into CASSLGLSNQPQHF.

In its sample, this clonotype was seen a few times. The CDR3 bases are TGTGCCAGCAGCGGAACAGATTACACCGGGGAGCTGTTTTTT. Translated, it gives CASSGTDYTGELFF. The gene calls are TRBV7-2 and TRBJ2-2; the D is unclear. Germline V gives CDR1 SGHTA, CDR2 FQGNSA. The CDR3 runs to 14 residues. V shed 5 bases and J shed 3 bases, with 10 bases lying between them. The entire variable domain, with the rest obtained from reference TRBV7-2 and TRBJ2-2, is as follows: GAGVSQSPSNKVTEKGKDVELRCDPISGHTALYWYRQSLGQGLEFLIYFQGNSAPDKSGLPSDRFSAERTGGSVSTLTIQRTQQEDSAVYLCASSGTDYTGELFFGEGSRLTVL.

V and J are TRBV10-3 and TRBJ1-1, with 8 bases identical to TRBD1. The CDR3 has 17 amino acids. Germline loops: CDR1 ENHRY, CDR2 SYGVKD. With V trimmed by 6 bases and J by 3 bases, 15 bases remained unmatched. CDR3 sequence: CAISIVRTGQKDTEAFF. The CDR3, as DNA: TGTGCCATCAGCATCGTAAGGACAGGGCAGAAAGACACTGAAGCTTTCTTT.

This clonotype was counted many times. V gene TRBV7-2 combines with J gene TRBJ2-2, with D perhaps matching TRBD1 or TRBD2 (5 bases each). Germline-derived CDR1 and CDR2 are SGHTA and FQGNSA. With 0 bases removed from V and 6 bases from J, the gap between germline ends came to 17 bases. The CDR3 extends over 17 amino acids. CDR3 in amino acids: CASSLAQRGRVPGELFF. CDR3 nucleotides: TGTGCCAGCAGCTTAGCGCAACGGGGACGGGTACCCGGGGAGCTGTTTTTT.

A few counts support this clonotype. V is TRBV7-2 and J is TRBJ2-7, with a possible D match to TRBD1 (6 bases). Germline-derived CDR1 and CDR2 are SGHTA and FQGNSA. V lost 1 base and J 3 bases, leaving 16 bases between the germline ends. This CDR3 contains 16 residues. CDR3 nucleotides: TGTGCCAGCAGCTTAGTACTATGGGACATTCTCTACGAGCAGTACTTC. This encodes CASSLVLWDILYEQYF.

The J gene is TRBJ2-1, the V gene TRBV9; D is ambiguous. The CDR3 spans 12 residues. Germline V gene data show CDR1 as SGDLS and CDR2 as YYNGEE. V shed 4 bases and J shed 7 bases, with 9 bases lying between them. CDR3 region: CASSTAFNEQFF. CDR3 DNA: TGTGCCAGCAGCACGGCATTTAATGAGCAGTTCTTC.

The chain joins TRBV20-1 to TRBJ1-6; D is ambiguous. This CDR3 region has 15 residues. Germline assignment: CDR1 DFQATT and CDR2 SNEGSKA (reference sequence). Trimming pared 6 bases from V and 1 base from J, leaving 13 bases between. The CDR3 DNA reads TGCAGTGCCACCCAAAGTTGGTCCTATAATTCACCCCTCCACTTT. Translated, it gives CSATQSWSYNSPLHF.

This clonotype was seen only a few times. This chain links TRBV6-1 with TRBJ1-2; TRBD1 is a possible D gene (5 bases). The ends were cut back, 8 bases at V and 5 bases at J, with 15 bases in the middle. This CDR3 has 13 amino acids. CDR1 and CDR2 (germline): MNHNS, SASEGT. In DNA, the CDR3 is TGTGCCAGCGTCGGGACTAGGCGGTATGGCTACACCTTC. Its protein is CASVGTRRYGYTF.